These 17 T cell receptor beta chains were all obtained from the same sample, sequenced in a study of human T cells and chemical hapten exposure listed by TCRdb under 2021. The receptor library was made with RACE. Sequenced using a NextSeq 500. The public reads were reanalyzed by TCRdb: fastp trimming at Q25, MiXCR alignment, in-frame beta chains only. When rows share a CDR3 protein, they turn into one entry using the most common DNA and genes. The sample table records about 140,000 distinct CDR3 sequences; approximately 10% of these occur just once. Of the sample, around 1.4% is held by the ten largest clones. The time point label here, explained by the study, means: patch test 2, 6 weeks after DPC sensitization. Read against the paper, the sample's treatment or condition label means: therapeutic diphenylcyclopropenone sensitization with weekly scalp DPC. The sample here was whole blood, taken in connection with sensitization to the hapten diphenylcyclopropenone (DPC). These receptors all come from a woman in her forties or fifties with alopecia areata. Some clones in this sample may be carry-over from other donors' samples.

V and J are TRBV6-1 and TRBJ2-1; no firm D call. Trimming removed 2 bases at V and 8 bases at J, with 10 bases between. The V gene's germline CDR1 is MNHNS and CDR2 SASEGT. This CDR3 spans 13 amino acids. The DNA of the CDR3 is TGTGCCAGCAGTGAAAGGCTCGTGCATGAGCAGTTCTTC. Its protein is CASSERLVHEQFF.

This clonotype occurred many times. Given the absence of the conserved phenylalanine or tryptophan at the CDR3 end, a read error is likely. The chain combines TRBV3-1 with TRBJ2-7; 13 bases align to TRBD2. The CDR3 totals 15 residues. The junction had 6 bases not matched to a gene; V was cut back by 6 bases and J by 4 bases. Germline lookup yields CDR1 LGHDT and CDR2 YNNKEL (reference sequence). CDR3 region: CASSLGLAGVYEQYL. CDR3 in DNA: TGTGCCAGCAGTCTTGGACTAGCGGGGGTTTACGAGCAGTACTTG.

This clonotype was seen ten or more times. The chain combines TRBV20-1 with TRBJ2-1; D is undetermined. The germline V gene encodes CDR1 DFQATT and CDR2 SNEGSKA (reference sequence). V was trimmed by 4 bases and J by 5 bases, leaving 9 bases between them. This CDR3 spans 12 amino acids. In DNA form, the CDR3 reads TGCAGTGCTAACAAGGCTAACAATGAGCAGTTCTTC. Translation: CSANKANNEQFF.

Ten or more counts support this clonotype. The chain uses TRBV30 and TRBJ1-5; 7 nucleotides agree with TRBD1. This CDR3 is built from 12 residues. The J segment lost 9 bases and the V segment lost 6 bases, leaving 8 bases of the junction unmatched. CDR1 is GTSNPN, CDR2 SVGIG, per germline (reference sequence). CDR3 sequence: CACGQAPGPQHF. CDR3 nucleotides: TGTGCCTGTGGACAGGCGCCGGGGCCCCAGCATTTT.

This chain connects TRBV3-1 to TRBJ2-7, with D tentatively TRBD1 or TRBD2 (5 bases each). The CDR3 covers 15 residues. V was shortened by 3 bases and J by 3 bases, with 15 bases between the two germline ends. CDR1 is LGHDT and CDR2 is YNNKEL in the germline V gene (reference sequence). This CDR3 is CASSQAPGTNYEQYF. The DNA of the CDR3 is TGTGCCAGCAGCCAGGCCCCCGGGACGAACTACGAGCAGTACTTC.

This clonotype was seen only a few times. This chain joins TRBV6-2 or TRBV6-3 and TRBJ2-3; D possibly corresponds to TRBD2 (5 bases). Germline CDR1 MNHEY, CDR2 SVGEGT. V shed 10 bases and J shed 2 bases, with 16 bases lying between them. The CDR3 contains 14 residues. CDR3 amino acids: CATVTRAATDTQYF. In DNA form, the CDR3 reads TGTGCCACCGTTACGAGGGCCGCCACAGATACGCAGTATTTT.

This chain connects TRBV28 to TRBJ2-7; 7 bases are shared with TRBD1. Germline CDR1 reads MDHEN; CDR2 reads SYDVKM. The CDR3 loop spans 15 amino acids. V was pared by 4 bases and J by 5 bases, with 11 bases of the junction left unmatched. CDR3 loop: CASSSSGTESNEQYF. CDR3 in DNA: TGTGCCAGCAGTTCCTCCGGGACAGAGTCCAACGAGCAGTACTTC.

The chain joins TRBV10-3 to TRBJ2-7; possibly TRBD1 for D (6 bases). The CDR3 length is 15 residues. Per the germline V gene, CDR1 is ENHRY and CDR2 is SYGVKD. V lost 0 bases and J 4 bases, leaving 13 bases between the germline ends. CDR3 amino acids: CAISESTQGRYEQYF. CDR3 nucleotides: TGTGCCATCAGTGAGTCGACACAGGGAAGGTACGAGCAGTACTTC.

This clonotype was seen a few times. The V gene is TRBV20-1, the J gene TRBJ2-2; the D gene is possibly TRBD1 (6 bases). V lost 8 bases to trimming and J lost 4 bases, with 14 bases between them. The CDR3 consists of 13 residues. CDR1 and CDR2 from the germline V gene are DFQATT and SNEGSKA (reference sequence). The CDR3 reads CSTQQGGTGELFF. CDR3 DNA: TGCAGTACACAACAGGGTGGCACCGGGGAGCTGTTTTTT.

There are a few counts of this clonotype. The genes are TRBV5-4 and TRBJ1-4; 11 bases fit TRBD1. CDR1 SGHNT and CDR2 YYREEE come from the germline V gene (reference sequence). This CDR3 spans 16 amino acids. V lost 0 bases, J lost 6 bases, and 4 bases stayed unmatched. This chain's CDR3 is CASSLGTGGAHEKLFF. In DNA, the CDR3 is TGTGCCAGCAGCTTGGGGACAGGGGGCGCCCATGAAAAACTGTTTTTT.

V gene TRBV11-2 combines with J gene TRBJ1-1, with D possibly TRBD1 on 6 matching bases. Germline V gives CDR1 SGHAT, CDR2 FQNNGV. V lost 3 bases to trimming and J lost 1 base, with 9 bases between them. This CDR3 spans 14 amino acids. CDR3 sequence reads: CASSFKTGNTEAFF. CDR3 in DNA: TGTGCCAGCAGCTTCAAGACAGGGAACACTGAAGCTTTCTTT. Complete variable domain (other parts from reference TRBV11-2 and TRBJ1-1): EAGVAQSPRYKIIEKRQSVAFWCNPISGHATLYWYQQILGQGPKLLIQFQNNGVVDDSQLPKDRFSAERLKGVDSTLKIQPAKLEDSAVYLCASSFKTGNTEAFFGQGTRLTVV.

This clonotype was recorded at least ten times. This chain joins TRBV7-2 and TRBJ1-2; D not resolved. CDR3 length equals 15 residues. Trimming cost V 5 bases and J 0 bases, with 13 bases left between them. CDR1 and CDR2 from the germline V gene are SGHTA and FQGNSA. In DNA form, the CDR3 reads TGTGCCAGCAGCCTGGACGGTGGAGCTAACTATGGCTACACCTTC. It yields the protein CASSLDGGANYGYTF.

At least ten counts were recorded for this clonotype. This chain joins TRBV4-1 and TRBJ1-3; D call uncertain. Trimming took off 4 bases at V and 0 bases at J, with 13 bases between the two ends. Germline loops: CDR1 MGHRA, CDR2 YSYEKL. The CDR3 has 16 amino acids. CDR3 nucleotides: TGCGCCAGCAGCCGATCCGTGGGTTCCTCTGGAAACACCATATATTTT. Its translation is CASSRSVGSSGNTIYF.

The V gene is TRBV19, the J gene TRBJ2-2, with 13 bases identical to TRBD2. The CDR3 covers 15 residues. The junction had 3 bases not matched to a gene; V was cut back by 4 bases and J by 7 bases. The germline gives CDR1 LNHDA, CDR2 SQIVND (reference sequence). CDR3 in amino acids: CASSTGLAGIGELFF. CDR3 nucleotides: TGTGCCAGTAGTACGGGACTAGCGGGAATCGGGGAGCTGTTTTTT.

The rearrangement uses TRBV20-1 and TRBJ2-2, with D unresolved. Trimming cost V 0 bases and J 9 bases, with 8 bases left between them. Per germline, CDR1 DFQATT and CDR2 SNEGSKA (reference sequence). This CDR3 has 12 amino acids. This CDR3 is CSARDLGRELFF. CDR3 DNA sequence: TGCAGTGCTAGAGATCTCGGCCGGGAGCTGTTTTTT.

This clonotype came up a few times. The chain employs TRBV20-1 and TRBJ2-7; 7 positions agree with TRBD2. The CDR3 extends over 12 amino acids. With V trimmed by 6 bases and J by 2 bases, 4 bases remained unmatched. CDR1 and CDR2 from the germline V gene are DFQATT and SNEGSKA (reference sequence). CDR3 loop: CSAASGPYEQYF. CDR3 sequence (DNA): TGCAGTGCCGCTAGCGGCCCCTACGAGCAGTACTTC.

V usage is TRBV29-1 and J usage is TRBJ2-5; 7 bases fit TRBD1. The CDR3 has 12 residues. CDR1 is SQVTM, CDR2 ANQGSEA, per germline. The V and J ends lost 7 bases and 7 bases, in that order; junction bases with no gene match: 9. CDR3 protein: CSGTGARGTQYF. For the CDR3, the DNA is TGCAGCGGTACAGGGGCTAGGGGGACCCAGTACTTC.